Below, 19 T cell receptor beta chains from the same sample are listed, as sequenced in a study of T cells in localized non-small cell lung cancer. Generated by immunoSEQ multiplex PCR, the TCRdb table keeps only in-frame clones and is missing some. The repertoire holds tens of thousands of clones, with roughly three quarters as singletons. The sample was PBMCs, taken before any cancer treatment. The receptors here all came from a woman aged 40 to 75 with stage II squamous cell lung carcinoma.

The V gene is TRBV2, the J gene TRBJ2-5; D unresolved. CDR3 length: 13 residues. Germline CDR1 and CDR2: SNHLY and FYNNEI. V shed 9 bases and J shed 7 bases, with 18 bases lying between them. CDR3 sequence reads: CASIDTALGTQYF. CDR3 coding DNA: TGTGCCAGTATAGACACCGCGCTAGGGACCCAGTACTTC.

The chain combines TRBV10-3 with TRBJ2-3, with TRBD2 identical over 10 bases. The CDR3 covers 21 residues. V was pared by 0 bases and J by 4 bases, with 19 bases of the junction left unmatched. The germline CDR1 and CDR2 sequences are ENHRY and SYGVKD. The CDR3 bases are TGTGCCATCAGTGAGTCGTTGGTGACTAGCGGGCCCGAGTGGTCCCCAGATACGCAGTATTTT. This codes for CAISESLVTSGPEWSPDTQYF.

This clone is labeled medium-sized (0.01 to 0.1%). This rearrangement joins TRBV6-5 to TRBJ1-2, with 9 positions matching TRBD1. The junction had 4 bases not matched to a gene; V was cut back by 0 bases and J by 8 bases. The CDR3 is 14 amino acids. Germline assignment: CDR1 MNHEY and CDR2 SVGAGI. CDR3 DNA: TGTGCCAGCAGTTACTCTGGGACAGGGTCCGGCTACACCTTC. This sequence encodes CASSYSGTGSGYTF.

The CDR3 spells CASSRDRGGYGYTF. The CDR3 nucleotides are TGTGCCAGCAGTCGGGACAGGGGAGGATATGGCTACACCTTC. This sequence joins TRBV28 and TRBJ1-2; 10 bases line up with TRBD1. CDR1 MDHEN and CDR2 SYDVKM come from the germline V gene. Trimming at V came to 5 bases and at J to 5 bases, leaving 5 bases not matched to a gene. The CDR3 covers 14 residues.

V usage is TRBV28 and J usage is TRBJ2-3; D possibly corresponds to TRBD2 (5 bases). Germline assignment: CDR1 MDHEN and CDR2 SYDVKM. The V end lost 7 bases, the J end lost 3 bases, and 14 bases lay between the germline ends. This CDR3 comprises 14 residues. The CDR3 nucleotides read TGTGCCAGCACGGCCGGGGTCTTAACAGATACGCAGTATTTT. Its protein is CASTAGVLTDTQYF. Full variable domain (outside the CDR3, taken from reference TRBV28 and TRBJ2-3): DVKVTQSSRYLVKRTGEKVFLECVQDMDHENMFWYRQDPGLGLRLIYFSYDVKMKEKGDIPEGYSVSREKKERFSLILESASTNQTSMYLCASTAGVLTDTQYFGPGTRLTVL.

The CDR3 protein is CASSWGSGQSTDTQYF. The DNA for the CDR3 is TGTGCCAGCAGCTGGGGTAGCGGACAGAGCACAGATACGCAGTATTTT. This chain connects TRBV11-2 to TRBJ2-3; D is tentatively TRBD1 or TRBD2 (6 bases each). The CDR3 contains 16 residues. V dropped 4 bases and J dropped 0 bases, with 14 bases sitting between them. Germline assignment: CDR1 SGHAT and CDR2 FQNNGV.

The chain employs TRBV4-2 and TRBJ2-5; D may be TRBD2 (6 bases). V was cut by 0 bases and J by 7 bases, with 21 bases left in between. The CDR3 loop spans 17 amino acids. Germline V gene data show CDR1 as LGHNA and CDR2 as YNFKEQ. CDR3 nucleotide sequence: TGTGCCAGCAGCCAAGAGGGCCGGGGGTCCCTCCCGGGGACCCAGTACTTC. It encodes CASSQEGRGSLPGTQYF.

This chain joins TRBV19 and TRBJ2-1, with 13 bases fitting TRBD2. Germline trimming cut 8 bases from V and 8 bases from J; bases unmatched to any gene: 6. The CDR3 runs 14 residues. Looked up from germline, CDR1 is LNHDA and CDR2 is SQIVND (reference sequence). This CDR3 reads CASRTSGSTYEQFF. The CDR3 region has the DNA TGTGCCAGTCGGACTAGCGGGAGTACCTATGAGCAGTTCTTC.

J is TRBJ2-7 and V is TRBV5-6; D possibly uses TRBD1 or TRBD2 (5 bases each). CDR1 and CDR2 (germline): SGHDT, YYEEEE. V was clipped by 4 bases and J by 7 bases, with 15 bases between them. The CDR3 extends over 13 amino acids. The CDR3 spells CASSRGDLGEQYV. CDR3 DNA: TGTGCCAGCAGCCGAGGGGACCTCGGGGAGCAGTACGTC.

The J gene is TRBJ1-1, the V gene TRBV27; 7 nucleotides line up with TRBD1. Germline V lookup: CDR1 MNHEY, CDR2 SMNVEV (reference sequence). J lost 7 bases, V lost 5 bases, and 1 base had no gene match. This CDR3 comprises 11 residues. CDR3 protein: CASSRQGEAFF. The CDR3 coding sequence is TGTGCCAGCAGTCGACAGGGTGAAGCTTTCTTT.

V gene TRBV21-1 combines with J gene TRBJ2-1; the D call TRBD1 from the table was never checked on the DNA. TRBV21-1 corresponds to a pseudogene. CDR3 length equals 18 residues. CDR3 sequence reads: CASSRRKGRGRVEDEQFF. The CDR3 DNA sequence: TGTGCCAGCAGCAGACGTAAGGGCAGGGGGCGGGTGGAGGATGAGCAGTTCTTC.

This clone was counted a single time. This chain joins TRBV28 and TRBJ1-1, with 7 bases that match TRBD1. The ends lost 5 bases at V and 1 base at J; junction bases unmatched: 4. Per germline, CDR1 MDHEN and CDR2 SYDVKM. The CDR3 runs to 14 residues. CDR3 sequence reads: CASSHQGGNTEAFF. In nucleotides, the CDR3 is TGTGCCAGCAGTCACCAGGGGGGGAACACTGAAGCTTTCTTT.

The chain couples TRBV9 to TRBJ2-3; D unclear. The germline V and J ends were trimmed by 4 bases and 2 bases, with 20 bases remaining between them. Germline-derived CDR1 and CDR2 are SGDLS and YYNGEE. CDR3 size: 17 residues. The CDR3 protein is CASSSSFDSTLTDTQYF. The CDR3, as DNA: TGTGCCAGCAGCTCCTCTTTCGACTCGACCCTCACAGATACGCAGTATTTT.

This clone was recorded many times. V is TRBV6-6 and J is TRBJ1-3; TRBD1 aligns across 8 bases. The V gene end was trimmed by 8 bases and the J gene end by 2 bases; junction bases not matched to a gene: 8. This CDR3 is 15 amino acids long. CDR1 is MNHNY and CDR2 is SVGAGI in the germline V gene (reference sequence). The CDR3 protein is CASFDRGLAGNTIYF. The CDR3 nucleotides read TGTGCCAGCTTCGACAGGGGCCTCGCTGGAAACACCATATATTTT.

CDR3 bases: TGTGCCAGCAGTTACGGAAGGACCCAGTACTTC. Its translation: CASSYGRTQYF. This chain links TRBV6-5 with TRBJ2-5; D is ambiguous. Looked up from germline, CDR1 is MNHEY and CDR2 is SVGAGI. This CDR3 is built from 11 residues. V lost 2 bases and J lost 7, with 5 bases in between.

This chain uses TRBV10-1 with TRBJ1-6; possibly TRBD1 for D (5 bases). Germline lookup yields CDR1 WNHNN and CDR2 SYGVQD (reference sequence). This CDR3 spans 13 amino acids. The V end was cut by 8 bases, the J end by 6 bases, with 11 bases between. The CDR3 coding sequence is TGCGCCAGCGGACGGGACGGTAATTCACCCCTCCACTTT. It is translated as CASGRDGNSPLHF.

This clone was seen a single time. This chain connects TRBV7-2 to TRBJ1-1, with D possibly TRBD1 on 6 matching bases. From germline, CDR1 is SGHTA and CDR2 FQGNSA. The CDR3 runs to 16 residues. V lost 1 base, J lost 0 bases, and 12 bases lay in between. The CDR3 loop is CASSLGPQGLNTEAFF. The DNA for the CDR3 is TGTGCCAGCAGCTTAGGACCCCAGGGGCTGAACACTGAAGCTTTCTTT. Together with reference TRBV7-2 and TRBJ1-1, the CDR3 gives the full variable domain: GAGVSQSPSNKVTEKGKDVELRCDPISGHTALYWYRQSLGQGLEFLIYFQGNSAPDKSGLPSDRFSAERTGGSVSTLTIQRTQQEDSAVYLCASSLGPQGLNTEAFFGQGTRLTVV.

The rearrangement joins TRBV7-2 to TRBJ2-7; D unclear. Germline lookup yields CDR1 SGHTA and CDR2 FQGNSA. The V end was cut by 1 base, the J end by 6 bases, with 10 bases between. CDR3 length equals 13 residues. The CDR3 coding sequence is TGTGCCAGCAGCTTAGTGCCCCGGGCCGAGCAGTACTTC. This encodes CASSLVPRAEQYF.

For this clone: This sample includes further DNA sequences coding for the same CDR3. The chain has TRBV5-6 and TRBJ2-7, with D tentatively TRBD1 (6 bases). Germline V gives CDR1 SGHDT, CDR2 YYEEEE. Trimming took 0 bases from V and 5 from J, leaving 15 bases between them. This CDR3 has 15 residues. The CDR3 spells CASSLALGTSHEQYV. In DNA, the CDR3 is TGTGCCAGCAGCTTGGCTCTGGGGACATCACACGAGCAGTACGTC.